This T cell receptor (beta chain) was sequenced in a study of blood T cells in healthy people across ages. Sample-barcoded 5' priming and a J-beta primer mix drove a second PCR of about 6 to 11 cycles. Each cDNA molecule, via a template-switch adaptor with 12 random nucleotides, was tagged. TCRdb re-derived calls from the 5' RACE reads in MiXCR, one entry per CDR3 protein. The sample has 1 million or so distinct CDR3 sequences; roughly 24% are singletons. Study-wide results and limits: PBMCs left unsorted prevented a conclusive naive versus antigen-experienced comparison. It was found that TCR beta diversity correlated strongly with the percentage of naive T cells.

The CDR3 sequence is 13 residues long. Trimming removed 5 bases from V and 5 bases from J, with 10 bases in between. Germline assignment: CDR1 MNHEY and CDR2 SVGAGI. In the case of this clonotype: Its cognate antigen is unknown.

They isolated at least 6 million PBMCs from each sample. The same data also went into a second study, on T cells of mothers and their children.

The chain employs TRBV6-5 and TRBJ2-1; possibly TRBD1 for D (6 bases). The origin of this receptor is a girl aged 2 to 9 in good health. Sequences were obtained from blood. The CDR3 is CASSEGHNNEQFF. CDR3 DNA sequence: TGTGCCAGCAGTGAGGGACACAACAATGAGCAGTTCTTC.